The T cell receptor (beta chain) described here comes from a study of T cell responses to AZD1222 COVID-19 vaccine. Study results and limitations: Repertoire sampling happened only post peak T cell response.

A word on this clone: Its antigen is unknown.

Repertoires were generated with immunoSEQ multiplex PCR, while TCRdb's copy carries only in-frame clones and drops some. The sample shows 150,000 to 200,000 clones, about 93% of them seen only once. The CDR3 is 15 residues long. Trimming removed 2 bases at V and 3 bases at J, with 10 bases between. Germline CDR1 and CDR2: LNHDA and SQIVND (reference sequence). The J gene is TRBJ1-4, the V gene TRBV19, with D maybe TRBD1 (6 bases). The source material was peripheral blood, sampled 28 days after the second AZD1222 dose. This TCR derives from an adult who received the AZD1222 COVID-19 vaccine. CDR3 region: CASSITGMSNEKLFF. In DNA, the CDR3 is TGTGCCAGTAGTATAACAGGGATGTCTAATGAAAAACTGTTTTTT. Supplemented by reference TRBV19 and TRBJ1-4, the full variable domain reads DGGITQSPKYLFRKEGQNVTLSCEQNLNHDAMYWYRQDPGQGLRLIYYSQIVNDFQKGDIAEGYSVSREKKESFPLTVTSAQKNPTAFYLCASSITGMSNEKLFFGSGTQLSVL.